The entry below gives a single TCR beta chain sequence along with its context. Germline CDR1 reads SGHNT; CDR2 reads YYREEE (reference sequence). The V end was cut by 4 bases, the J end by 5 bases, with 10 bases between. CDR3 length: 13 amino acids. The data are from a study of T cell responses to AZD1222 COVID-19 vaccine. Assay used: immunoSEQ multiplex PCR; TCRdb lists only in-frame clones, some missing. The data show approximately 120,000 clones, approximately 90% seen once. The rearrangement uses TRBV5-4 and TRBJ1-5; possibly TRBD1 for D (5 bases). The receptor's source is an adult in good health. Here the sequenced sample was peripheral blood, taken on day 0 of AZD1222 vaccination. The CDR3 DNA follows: TGTGCCAGCAGCCTGGGGGGATATCAGCCCCAGCATTTT. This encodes CASSLGGYQPQHF.